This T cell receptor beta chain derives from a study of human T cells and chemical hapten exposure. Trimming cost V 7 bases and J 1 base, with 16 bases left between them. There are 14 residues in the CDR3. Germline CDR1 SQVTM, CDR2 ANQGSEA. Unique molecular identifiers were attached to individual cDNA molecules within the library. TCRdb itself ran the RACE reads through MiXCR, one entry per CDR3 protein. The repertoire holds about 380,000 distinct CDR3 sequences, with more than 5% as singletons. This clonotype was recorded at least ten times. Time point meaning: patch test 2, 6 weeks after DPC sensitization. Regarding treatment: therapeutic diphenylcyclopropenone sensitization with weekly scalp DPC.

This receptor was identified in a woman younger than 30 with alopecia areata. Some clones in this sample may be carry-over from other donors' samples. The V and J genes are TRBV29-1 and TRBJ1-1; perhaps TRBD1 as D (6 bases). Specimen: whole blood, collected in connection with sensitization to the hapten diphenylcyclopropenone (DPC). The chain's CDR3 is CSAQGPGENTEAFF. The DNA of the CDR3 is TGCAGCGCTCAGGGGCCGGGGGAGAACACTGAAGCTTTCTTT.